These 10 T cell receptor beta chains came from one sample sequenced in a study of blood T cell repertoires in COVID-19. Assay used: immunoSEQ multiplex PCR; TCRdb lists only in-frame clones, some missing. The data show a few hundred thousand clones, approximately 87% seen once. The sample consisted of PBMCs or T cells enriched from blood (not recorded which). The receptors stem from a man in his forties in a cohort exposed to, infected with or recovered from COVID-19 (not recorded which).

Here the CDR3 DNA reads TGTGCCAGCAGCTCAACCGGGAGGGCCACCCACGAGCAGTACTTC. Protein product: CASSSTGRATHEQYF. This chain links TRBV5-4 with TRBJ2-7, with TRBD2 identical over 8 bases. The CDR3 extends over 15 amino acids. J lost 5 bases, V lost 3 bases, and 10 bases had no gene match. CDR1 and CDR2 from the germline V gene are SGHNT and YYREEE (reference sequence). Variable domain in full (rest from reference TRBV5-4 and TRBJ2-7): ETGVTQSPTHLIKTRGQQVTLRCSSQSGHNTVSWYQQALGQGPQFIFQYYREEENGRGNFPPRFSGLQFPNYSSELNVNALELDDSALYLCASSSTGRATHEQYFGPGTRLTVT.

CDR3 region: CASSPRAGPNEKLFF. In DNA form, the CDR3 reads TGTGCCAGCTCACCACGGGCAGGTCCTAATGAAAAACTGTTTTTT. The genes are TRBV18 and TRBJ1-4; the D is unclear. The CDR3 runs to 15 residues. The V and J ends lost 1 base and 3 bases respectively, with 9 bases between them. The germline CDR1 and CDR2 sequences are KGHSH and LQKENI.

J is TRBJ1-2 and V is TRBV7-9; D unresolved. Germline V gene lookup returns CDR1 SEHNR and CDR2 FQNEAQ (reference sequence). This CDR3 comprises 17 residues. Trimming took off 5 bases at V and 8 bases at J, with 27 bases between the two ends. The CDR3 bases are TGTGCCAGCAGCCATAATCAAGTTGTCGGACTTGATTTCGGCTACACCTTC. Translation gives CASSHNQVVGLDFGYTF. Filled out from reference TRBV7-9 and TRBJ1-2, the complete variable domain reads DTGVSQNPRHKITKRGQNVTFRCDPISEHNRLYWYRQTLGQGPEFLTYFQNEAQLEKSRLLSDRFSAERPKGSFSTLEIQRTEQGDSAMYLCASSHNQVVGLDFGYTFGSGTRLTVV.

This chain uses TRBV6-2 or TRBV6-3 with TRBJ2-2, with 9 bases aligning to TRBD2. The J segment lost 4 bases and the V segment lost 5 bases, leaving 11 bases of the junction unmatched. Germline CDR1 MNHEY, CDR2 SVGEGT. CDR3 length: 17 residues. CDR3 sequence reads: CASSHWGTSLATGELFF. Written as DNA, the CDR3 is TGTGCCAGCAGTCACTGGGGGACTAGCTTGGCCACCGGGGAGCTGTTTTTT.

This clone has ten or more counts. The chain is built from TRBV6-5 and TRBJ2-7, with D possibly being TRBD2 (6 bases). Trimming removed 5 bases at V and 0 bases at J, with 11 bases between. Germline V gene data show CDR1 as MNHEY and CDR2 as SVGAGI. This CDR3 comprises 14 residues. This CDR3 reads CASSRGTTSYEQYF. The DNA for the CDR3 is TGTGCCAGCAGTCGGGGGACGACCTCCTACGAGCAGTACTTC.

The chain joins TRBV30 to TRBJ1-2; TRBD1 matches at 10 bases. V dropped 2 bases and J dropped 3; count of bases not matched to a gene: 6. Germline-derived CDR1 and CDR2 are GTSNPN and SVGIG (reference sequence). The CDR3 is made up of 15 amino acids. The CDR3 reads CAWSMSGTGDYGYTF. The DNA for the CDR3 is TGTGCCTGGAGTATGTCCGGGACAGGGGACTATGGCTACACCTTC.

The chain uses TRBV5-1 and TRBJ2-3; TRBD2 matches at 10 bases. The length of the CDR3 is 15 residues. Germline CDR1 and CDR2: SGHRS and YFSETQ. The junction had 3 bases not matched to a gene; V was cut back by 2 bases and J by 3 bases. The CDR3 protein is CASSFSGRITDTQYF. The CDR3 DNA reads as TGCGCCAGCAGCTTTAGCGGGAGGATAACAGATACGCAGTATTTT.

The CDR3 protein is CASSYHYNEQFF. CDR3 sequence (DNA): TGTGCCAGCAGTTACCACTACAATGAGCAGTTCTTC. V and J are TRBV6-2 or TRBV6-3 and TRBJ2-1, with D unclear. V dropped 2 bases and J dropped 3 bases, with 2 bases sitting between them. CDR3 size: 12 residues. Looked up from germline, CDR1 is MNHEY and CDR2 is SVGEGT.

This clone appeared once. The rearrangement uses TRBV19 and TRBJ1-2, with 12 bases matching TRBD1. Germline CDR1 LNHDA, CDR2 SQIVND (reference sequence). V lost 5 bases and J lost 4; bases outside the gene matches: 5. The CDR3 contains 15 residues. This CDR3 reads CASSLGQGATYGYTF. The CDR3 nucleotides read TGTGCCAGTAGTTTGGGACAGGGGGCTACCTATGGCTACACCTTC.

This clone was observed once. The chain combines TRBV18 with TRBJ2-7; 8 bases agree with TRBD2. Per the germline V gene, CDR1 is KGHSH and CDR2 is LQKENI. The V and J ends lost 3 bases and 6 bases, in that order; junction bases with no gene match: 13. This CDR3 contains 16 residues. The CDR3 region is CASSPRRGGASGEQYF. The CDR3 DNA follows: TGTGCCAGCTCACCCCGTCGGGGGGGCGCTTCGGGCGAGCAGTACTTC.